This T cell receptor (beta chain) was documented in a study of T cell repertoires in cytomegalovirus infection. TCRdb passed the reads through MiXCR, listing each CDR3 protein once. The sample records more than 400,000 distinct CDR3 sequences, approximately 25% being singletons. Looked up from germline, CDR1 is SGHVS and CDR2 is FNYEAQ. V lost 6 bases to trimming and J lost 7 bases; unmatched junction nucleotides: 10. There are 16 residues in the CDR3. The receptor was derived from a human donor in good health (CMV status not recorded). Some clones in this sample may be carry-over from other donors' samples. Input material: PBMCs. This chain connects TRBV7-6 to TRBJ2-1, with TRBD1 identical over 12 bases. The CDR3 region is CASSSPPGQGANEQFF. The CDR3 coding sequence is TGTGCCAGCAGTTCACCCCCGGGACAGGGGGCGAATGAGCAGTTCTTC. Together with reference TRBV7-6 and TRBJ2-1, the CDR3 gives the full variable domain: GAGVSQSPRYKVTKRGQDVALRCDPISGHVSLYWYRQALGQGPEFLTYFNYEAQQDKSGLPNDRFSAERPEGSISTLTIQRTEQRDSAMYRCASSSPPGQGANEQFFGPGTRLTVL.